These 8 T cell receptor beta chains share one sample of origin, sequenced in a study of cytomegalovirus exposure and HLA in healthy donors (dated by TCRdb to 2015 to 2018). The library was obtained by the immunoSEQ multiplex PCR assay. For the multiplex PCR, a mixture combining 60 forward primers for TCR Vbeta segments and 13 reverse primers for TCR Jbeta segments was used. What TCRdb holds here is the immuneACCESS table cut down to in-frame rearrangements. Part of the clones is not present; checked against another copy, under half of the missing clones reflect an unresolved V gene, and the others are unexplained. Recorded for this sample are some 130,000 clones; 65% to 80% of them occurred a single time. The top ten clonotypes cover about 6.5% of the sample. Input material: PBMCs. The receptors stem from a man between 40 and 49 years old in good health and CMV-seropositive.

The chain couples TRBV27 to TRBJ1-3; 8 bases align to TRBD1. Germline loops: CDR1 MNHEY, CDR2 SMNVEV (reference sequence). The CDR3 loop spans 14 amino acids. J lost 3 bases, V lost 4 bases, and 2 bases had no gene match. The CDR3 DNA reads TGTGCCAGCAGTTATACAGGGGGTGGAAACACCATATATTTT. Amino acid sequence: CASSYTGGGNTIYF.

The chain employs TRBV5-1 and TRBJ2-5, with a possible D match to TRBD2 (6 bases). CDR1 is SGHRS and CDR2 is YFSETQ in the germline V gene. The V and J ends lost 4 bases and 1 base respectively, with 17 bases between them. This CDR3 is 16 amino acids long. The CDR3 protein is CASSAITSPTQETQYF. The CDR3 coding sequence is TGCGCCAGCAGCGCAATCACTAGCCCCACCCAAGAGACCCAGTACTTC.

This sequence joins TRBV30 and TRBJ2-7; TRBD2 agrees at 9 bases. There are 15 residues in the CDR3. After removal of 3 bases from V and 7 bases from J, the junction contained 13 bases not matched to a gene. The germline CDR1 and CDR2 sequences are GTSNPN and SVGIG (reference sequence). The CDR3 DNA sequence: TGTGCCTGGAGCGAAACGGGACTAGCCGGTCGGGAGCAGTACTTC. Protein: CAWSETGLAGREQYF.

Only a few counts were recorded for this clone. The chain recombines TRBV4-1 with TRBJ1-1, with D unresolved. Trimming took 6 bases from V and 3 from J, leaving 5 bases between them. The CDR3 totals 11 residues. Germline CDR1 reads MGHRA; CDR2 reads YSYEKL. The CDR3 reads CASSSYTEAFF. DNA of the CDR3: TGCGCCAGCAGTTCTTACACTGAAGCTTTCTTT.

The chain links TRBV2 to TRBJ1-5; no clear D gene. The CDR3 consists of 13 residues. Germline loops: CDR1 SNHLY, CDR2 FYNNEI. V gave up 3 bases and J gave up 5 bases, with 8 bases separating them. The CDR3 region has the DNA TGTGCCAGCAGTGACTATCTCGATCAGCCCCAGCATTTT. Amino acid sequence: CASSDYLDQPQHF.

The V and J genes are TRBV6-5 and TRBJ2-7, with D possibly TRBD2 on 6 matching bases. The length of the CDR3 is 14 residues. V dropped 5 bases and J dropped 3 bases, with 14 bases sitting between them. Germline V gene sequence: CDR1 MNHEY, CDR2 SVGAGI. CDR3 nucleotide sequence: TGTGCCAGCAGTCCAATAGAAGCGGGCTACGAGCAGTACTTC. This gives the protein CASSPIEAGYEQYF.

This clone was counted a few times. The CDR3 loop reads CASSVAVGGYSGNTIYF. The CDR3 DNA is TGTGCCAGCAGCGTAGCCGTCGGGGGTTACTCTGGAAACACCATATATTTT. The chain uses TRBV9 and TRBJ1-3, with D possibly being TRBD1 (5 bases). CDR3 size: 17 residues. With 0 bases removed from V and 0 bases from J, the gap between germline ends came to 13 bases. Germline V lookup: CDR1 SGDLS, CDR2 YYNGEE.

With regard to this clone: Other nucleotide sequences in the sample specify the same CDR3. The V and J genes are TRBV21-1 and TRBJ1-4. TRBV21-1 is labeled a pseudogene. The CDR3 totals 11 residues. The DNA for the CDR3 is TGTGCCAGCAGGGGGGGTGAAAAACTGTTTTTT. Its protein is CASRGGEKLFF.